This TCR beta chain was identified in a study of T-cell reconstitution after alpha-beta-depleted transplantation in children. Study results and caveats: Several patients had high TCRbeta diversity at day 60; it came from surviving recipient T cells and thymic progenitors. After transplant, at about two months, alpha-beta T cells were reportedly derived from several hundred expanded graft clones. When one year had passed after transplant, most T-cell counts and diversity came from newly produced T cells.

For TCRbeta, the library was prepared with unique molecular identifiers. MiXCR was run by TCRdb on the PCR reads, yielding one entry per CDR3 protein. The sample lists tens of thousands of distinct CDR3 sequences, less than 20% seen once, with approximately 55% in the top ten. The CDR3 spans 14 residues. Germline V gene sequence: CDR1 SEHNR, CDR2 FQNEAQ (reference sequence). As for this clonotype: Its antigen is not known. A much larger clonotype is one base distant, so this may be a read error.

The specimen was PBMCs, mostly from graft donor cells, collected 360 days after TCRalphabeta/CD19-depleted stem cell transplant. This receptor was taken from a male patient under 10 years old who had a stem cell transplant for acute lymphoblastic leukemia, so the T cells may come from the graft donor. The chain carries TRBV7-9 and TRBJ2-5, with D unresolved. In nucleotides, the CDR3 is TGTGCCAGCAGCTTATCCCAGGTTGAGGAGACCCGGTACTTC. Protein sequence: CASSLSQVEETRYF.